This entry lists 26 T cell receptor beta chains sequenced from one sample in a study of cytomegalovirus exposure and HLA in healthy donors. A multiplex PCR was run with 60 Vbeta primers and 13 Jbeta primers. The data were produced by immunoSEQ multiplex PCR, yet TCRdb's version contains in-frame clones alone and is incomplete. The data show 140,000 to 150,000 clones, around 79% seen once. The specimen was PBMCs. These receptor sequences come from a woman between 35 and 50 years old in good health and CMV-seropositive.

This CDR3 reads CASSSTGESLNEQFF. The CDR3 DNA sequence: TGCGCCAGCAGCTCTACGGGGGAGTCGTTAAATGAGCAGTTCTTC. The gene calls are TRBV5-1 and TRBJ2-1; a possible D gene is TRBD2 (6 bases). Germline CDR1 reads SGHRS; CDR2 reads YFSETQ. There are 15 residues in the CDR3. Trimming pared 3 bases from V and 7 bases from J, leaving 17 bases between.

The chain links TRBV6-5 to TRBJ2-2; no clear D. The CDR3 has 12 residues. Germline CDR1 MNHEY, CDR2 SVGAGI. The ends were cut back, 11 bases at V and 6 bases at J, with 13 bases in the middle. CDR3 nucleotide sequence: TGTGCCGCCGGTGTGCCTTCCGGGGAGCTGTTTTTT. Translating it yields CAAGVPSGELFF.

The chain recombines TRBV6-5 with TRBJ1-5; TRBD1 is a possible D gene (6 bases). Per germline, CDR1 MNHEY and CDR2 SVGAGI. Trimming removed 7 bases at V and 0 bases at J, with 13 bases between. This CDR3 spans 15 amino acids. CDR3 DNA: TGTGCCAGCACCCCGGACAGATATAGCAATCAGCCCCAGCATTTT. It encodes CASTPDRYSNQPQHF.

The chain combines TRBV5-4 with TRBJ2-5, with 8 bases that match TRBD2. This CDR3 has 15 residues. Trimming cost V 2 bases and J 2 bases; bases outside gene matches: 5. The germline CDR1 and CDR2 sequences are SGHNT and YYREEE (reference sequence). The CDR3 protein is CASSFGGAVQETQYF. CDR3 nucleotides: TGTGCCAGCAGCTTCGGGGGGGCGGTTCAAGAGACCCAGTACTTC.

The chain joins TRBV7-9 to TRBJ1-6; 7 bases match TRBD1. V lost 5 bases to trimming and J lost 7 bases; unmatched junction nucleotides: 5. Germline assignment: CDR1 SEHNR and CDR2 FQNEAQ (reference sequence). The CDR3 sequence is 14 residues long. CDR3 nucleotides: TGTGCCAGCAGCCCGGGACAGCCAAATTCACCCCTCCACTTT. It translates to CASSPGQPNSPLHF. The whole variable domain, remainder taken from reference TRBV7-9 and TRBJ1-6, is DTGVSQNPRHKITKRGQNVTFRCDPISEHNRLYWYRQTLGQGPEFLTYFQNEAQLEKSRLLSDRFSAERPKGSFSTLEIQRTEQGDSAMYLCASSPGQPNSPLHFGNGTRLTVT.

The chain recombines TRBV5-4 with TRBJ2-7; TRBD1 is a possible D gene (6 bases). The ends were cut back, 0 bases at V and 5 bases at J, with 15 bases in the middle. The germline CDR1 and CDR2 sequences are SGHNT and YYREEE (reference sequence). The CDR3 runs to 15 residues. Here the CDR3 reads CASSLAAGVHNEQYF. CDR3 in DNA: TGTGCCAGCAGCTTGGCGGCAGGGGTCCACAACGAGCAGTACTTC.

V usage is TRBV6-5 and J usage is TRBJ2-1; possible D gene TRBD2, 7 bases. V was clipped by 6 bases and J by 12 bases, with 15 bases between them. This CDR3 has 12 amino acids. Germline V CDR1 and CDR2: MNHEY, SVGAGI. Written as DNA, the CDR3 is TGTGCCAGCAGCCAAAGCGGGACACCGCAGTTCTTC. This codes for CASSQSGTPQFF.

The genes are TRBV18 and TRBJ2-2; unclear D gene. CDR1 and CDR2 from the germline V gene are KGHSH and LQKENI. V lost 6 bases and J 0 bases, leaving 14 bases between the germline ends. The CDR3 length is 16 residues. CDR3 coding DNA: TGTGCCAGCTCCCTCAACCTAGATTCGAACACCGGGGAGCTGTTTTTT. As protein: CASSLNLDSNTGELFF. Using reference TRBV18 and TRBJ2-2 for the parts outside the CDR3, the full variable domain is NAGVMQNPRHLVRRRGQEARLRCSPMKGHSHVYWYRQLPEEGLKFMVYLQKENIIDESGMPKERFSAEFPKEGPSILRIQQVVRGDSAAYFCASSLNLDSNTGELFFGEGSRLTVL.

This clone was observed a few times. The chain uses TRBV21-1 and TRBJ2-4; no DNA check was done on the table's D call, TRBD2. TRBV21-1 has pseudogene status. The CDR3 contains 15 residues. The CDR3 protein is CASRTSGGPKNIQYF. CDR3 sequence (DNA): TGTGCCAGCCGGACTAGCGGGGGGCCAAAAAACATTCAGTACTTC.

This chain joins TRBV5-6 and TRBJ2-1, with 9 bases aligning to TRBD2. Trimming removed 3 bases from V and 5 bases from J; junction bases left unmatched: 9. This CDR3 region has 16 residues. The V gene's germline CDR1 is SGHDT and CDR2 YYEEEE. In DNA, the CDR3 is TGTGCCAGCAGCTCGTTACTAGCGGGTAAGGACAATGAGCAGTTCTTC. This gives the protein CASSSLLAGKDNEQFF.

The CDR3 DNA reads TGTGCCAGCAGTCCCAGACTGGGCAATCAGCCCCAGCATTTT. Protein product: CASSPRLGNQPQHF. V is TRBV6-5 and J is TRBJ1-5; D is uncertain. Between the trimmed V and J ends, which lost 5 bases and 2 bases, there was a span of 10 bases. This CDR3 region has 14 residues. Germline V gene sequence: CDR1 MNHEY, CDR2 SVGAGI.

The chain carries TRBV28 and TRBJ1-2; 10 positions agree with TRBD1. CDR1 is MDHEN and CDR2 is SYDVKM in the germline V gene. This CDR3 has 15 residues. V gave up 4 bases and J gave up 8 bases; unmatched junction bases: 10. The CDR3 DNA sequence: TGTGCCAGCAGTTCGGGACAGGGGACTGTCGTCGGCTACACCTTC. It codes for CASSSGQGTVVGYTF.

J is TRBJ2-5 and V is TRBV2, with TRBD2 matching 8 bases. Losses at the gene ends were 4 bases for V and 2 bases for J; bases not matched to a gene: 6. Germline values: CDR1 SNHLY, CDR2 FYNNEI. The CDR3 runs to 15 residues. The CDR3 DNA sequence: TGTGCCAGCAGTGTTAGCGGGGCCTGGCAAGAGACCCAGTACTTC. It yields the protein CASSVSGAWQETQYF.

The CDR3 bases are TGCGCCAGCTCACAGGGGAAAGAGACCCAGTACTTC. It specifies CASSQGKETQYF. J is TRBJ2-5 and V is TRBV5-1; 7 bases align to TRBD1. This CDR3 has 12 residues. J lost 3 bases, V lost 7 bases, and 3 bases had no gene match. Looked up from germline, CDR1 is SGHRS and CDR2 is YFSETQ.

The V call is TRBV10-2, the J call TRBJ2-1; TRBD1 matches at 7 bases. Germline CDR1 and CDR2: WSHSY and SAAADI. The CDR3 spans 16 residues. V gave up 4 bases and J gave up 3 bases; unmatched junction bases: 9. The CDR3 spells CASSGMTGSGYNEQFF. The CDR3 nucleotides are TGCGCCAGCAGTGGGATGACAGGGTCAGGCTACAATGAGCAGTTCTTC.

This chain connects TRBV6-1 to TRBJ2-7, with 9 bases matching TRBD1. V shed 4 bases, J shed 4 bases, and the junction held 5 bases outside the gene matches. In germline, CDR1 is MNHNS, CDR2 SASEGT. The length of the CDR3 is 14 residues. The DNA for the CDR3 is TGTGCCAGCAGTGTGGGACAGGGAGAATACGAGCAGTACTTC. Translating gives CASSVGQGEYEQYF.

This clone was counted a single time. J is TRBJ2-1 and V is TRBV7-9; no clear D. Germline V gene sequence: CDR1 SEHNR, CDR2 FQNEAQ (reference sequence). The CDR3 is made up of 12 amino acids. The germline V and J ends were trimmed by 5 bases and 8 bases, with 10 bases remaining between them. The CDR3, as DNA: TGTGCCAGCAGCCGCATCCTAGATGAGCAGTTCTTC. Amino acids: CASSRILDEQFF.

The chain joins TRBV9 to TRBJ2-3; 12 bases align to TRBD2. The CDR3 runs to 16 residues. The germline V gene has CDR1 SGDLS and CDR2 YYNGEE. The V gene end was trimmed by 0 bases and the J gene end by 2 bases; junction bases not matched to a gene: 1. CDR3 nucleotide sequence: TGTGCCAGCAGCGTAGGACTAGCGGGGGACACAGATACGCAGTATTTT. It specifies CASSVGLAGDTDTQYF.

The gene calls are TRBV5-1 and TRBJ2-3; 9 nucleotides line up with TRBD2. Germline trimming cut 6 bases from V and 3 bases from J; bases unmatched to any gene: 2. The germline CDR1 and CDR2 sequences are SGHRS and YFSETQ. This CDR3 has 13 amino acids. CDR3 sequence (DNA): TGCGCCAGCAATAGCGGGGGAACAGATACGCAGTATTTT. This codes for CASNSGGTDTQYF.

This clone was seen a single time. The chain links TRBV18 to TRBJ1-6, with D maybe TRBD1 (5 bases). This CDR3 has 15 amino acids. In germline, CDR1 is KGHSH, CDR2 LQKENI. V was cut by 6 bases and J by 10 bases, with 19 bases left in between. The DNA of the CDR3 is TGTGCCAGCTCGATTCAGGGAAACTCTCGGTCACCCCTCCACTTT. Encoded protein: CASSIQGNSRSPLHF.

The CDR3 coding sequence is TGTGCCAGCAATACACAGGGGGCTGGGGAGACCCAGTACTTC. It translates to CASNTQGAGETQYF. The rearrangement joins TRBV2 to TRBJ2-5, with 9 bases lining up with TRBD1. The V segment lost 7 bases and the J segment 5 bases; nucleotides outside the gene matches: 8. The germline CDR1 and CDR2 sequences are SNHLY and FYNNEI. The CDR3 runs 14 residues.

This clone occurred a few times. The gene calls are TRBV4-1 and TRBJ2-6; 7 bases are shared with TRBD2. Trimming removed 4 bases from V and 1 base from J; junction bases left unmatched: 4. This CDR3 has 16 amino acids. Germline V gene data show CDR1 as MGHRA and CDR2 as YSYEKL. CDR3 DNA sequence: TGCGCCAGCAGCCTTGCGGGGGTTTCTGGGGCCAACGTCCTGACTTTC. The encoded protein is CASSLAGVSGANVLTF.

The chain employs TRBV6-6 and TRBJ1-2; TRBD1 agrees at 7 bases. V gave up 7 bases and J gave up 1 base; unmatched junction bases: 9. The CDR3 is made up of 15 amino acids. Per germline, CDR1 MNHNY and CDR2 SVGAGI (reference sequence). The CDR3 sequence is CASTETGPFNYGYTF. The CDR3 DNA is TGTGCCAGCACCGAGACAGGGCCGTTTAACTATGGCTACACCTTC.

This clone was counted only a few times. The J gene is TRBJ1-1, the V gene TRBV4-1, with D perhaps TRBD1 (6 bases). CDR1 and CDR2 from the germline V gene are MGHRA and YSYEKL. CDR3 length: 13 amino acids. V gave up 6 bases and J gave up 3 bases, with 11 bases separating them. CDR3 loop: CASSQQGYTEAFF. DNA for the CDR3: TGCGCCAGCAGTCAACAGGGCTACACTGAAGCTTTCTTT.

In its sample, this clone was seen a few times. This rearrangement joins TRBV2 to TRBJ1-2; D ambiguous. Per the germline V gene, CDR1 is SNHLY and CDR2 is FYNNEI. The CDR3 sequence is 12 residues long. Trimming shortened V by 2 bases and J by 2 bases, and 3 bases separated the two germline ends. The CDR3 bases are TGTGCCAGCAGTGAATCGAACTATGGCTACACCTTC. Encoded protein: CASSESNYGYTF.

The chain employs TRBV4-2 and TRBJ1-2; D not certain. Germline lookup yields CDR1 LGHNA and CDR2 YNFKEQ. V was cut by 2 bases and J by 0 bases, with 7 bases left in between. This CDR3 spans 14 amino acids. Written as DNA, the CDR3 is TGTGCCAGCAGCCAACGACTAACTAACTATGGCTACACCTTC. Translated: CASSQRLTNYGYTF.